A selection of T cell receptor beta chains follows, all from one sample in a study of CD8 T cells in Susac syndrome. TCRdb processed the immunoSEQ multiplex PCR reads anew with MiXCR; each CDR3 protein has one entry. The data hold around 140,000 distinct CDR3 sequences, with 75% to 90% observed a single time. Sequenced: CD8+ T cells from PBMCs. The origin of the receptors is a human donor with multiple sclerosis. Each CDR3 is given with its conserved first and last residue. Each record gives: clone size, V gene, J gene, D gene, CDR3 protein. D genes are given only for firm matches. Clone size is not always given. Where it is, it says once, few, many or a class for expanded clones.

>-|TRBV2|TRBJ1-6|-
CASSGPPSDPNDSPLHF
>-|TRBV11-2|TRBJ1-3|-
CASKTGGDTIYF
>-|TRBV6-2/TRBV6-3|TRBJ2-7|-
CASSSVSYEQYF
>once|TRBV13|TRBJ2-7|-
CASSPPGRYEQYF
>-|TRBV13|TRBJ1-1|TRBD1
CASSSNTEGALTEAFF
>-|TRBV4-3|TRBJ2-2|-
CASSQDRLITGELFF
>-|TRBV6-2/TRBV6-3|TRBJ2-1|-
CASSPGVASGEQFF
>-|TRBV4-1|TRBJ1-2|TRBD1
CASSQPYDRGLYGYTF
>-|TRBV12-3/TRBV12-4|TRBJ1-2|-
CATPAWIPSNYGYTF
>-|TRBV7-8|TRBJ2-5|-
CASSLLGTLETQYF
>-|TRBV5-1|TRBJ2-3|-
CASSFDPKTDTQYF
>-|TRBV27|TRBJ1-5|-
CASSSALSGPQHF
>few|TRBV5-6|TRBJ2-1|-
CASSFGDGGSEQFF
>-|TRBV19|TRBJ1-5|-
CASSPTRGGNQPQHF
>few|TRBV6-1|TRBJ2-7|-
CASSEGATGTYEQYF
>-|TRBV30|TRBJ1-1|-
CAWSGRGGTEAFF
>-|TRBV4-2|TRBJ1-5|-
CASSPTRHSNQPQHF
>-|TRBV7-2|TRBJ2-5|TRBD2
CASSDESGGGPETQYF
>-|TRBV13|TRBJ2-1|-
CASSYRHEQFF
>few|TRBV7-9|TRBJ2-7|-
CASSFNRAEQYF
>-|TRBV7-6|TRBJ1-6|-
CASSLVGYNSPLHF
>once|TRBV7-9|TRBJ1-4|-
CASSLHEKLFF